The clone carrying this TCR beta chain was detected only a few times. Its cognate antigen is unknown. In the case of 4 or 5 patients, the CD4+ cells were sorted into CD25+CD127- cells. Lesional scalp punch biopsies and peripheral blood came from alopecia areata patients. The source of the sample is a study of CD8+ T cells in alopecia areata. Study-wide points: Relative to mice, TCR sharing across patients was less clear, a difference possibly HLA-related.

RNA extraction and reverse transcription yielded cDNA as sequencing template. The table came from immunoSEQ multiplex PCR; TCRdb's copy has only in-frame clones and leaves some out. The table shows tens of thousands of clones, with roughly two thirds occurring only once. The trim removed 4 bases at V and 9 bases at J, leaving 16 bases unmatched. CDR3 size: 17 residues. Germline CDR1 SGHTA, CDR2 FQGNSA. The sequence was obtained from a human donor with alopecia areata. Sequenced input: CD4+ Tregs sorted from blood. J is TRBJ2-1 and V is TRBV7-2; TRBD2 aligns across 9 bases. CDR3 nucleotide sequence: TGTGCCAGCAGCTCTTCCTCGACTAGCGGTCCAGTTGGTGAGCAGTTCTTC. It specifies CASSSSSTSGPVGEQFF.